The rows below give T cell receptor beta chains drawn from one sample of a study of OX40 agonist ivuxolimab in advanced cancers. Clones were read by immunoSEQ multiplex PCR, and TCRdb kept only the in-frame ones, dropping some. Here the sample spans 60,000 to 65,000 clones, about nine tenths being singletons. The sample was CD4+ or CD8+ T cells sorted from blood, taken in a trial of the OX40 agonist ivuxolimab. The origin of the receptors is an adult with an advanced solid tumor such as melanoma, head and neck, liver or kidney cancer. The CDR3 runs from the conserved cysteine through the conserved F or W. Fields, in order: V gene, D gene, J gene, clone size, CDR3 protein, CDR3 DNA. D genes are given only for firm matches. Not all rows give a size; the values are once, few, many and, for expanded clones, a class.

TRBV5-5,.,TRBJ1-1,.,CASSSDMNTEAFF,TGTGCCAGCAGCTCCGATATGAACACTGAAGCTTTCTTT
TRBV28,TRBD1,TRBJ1-2,.,CASRSDRGFYGYTF,TGTGCCAGCAGATCGGACAGGGGTTTTTATGGCTACACCTTC
TRBV7-9,.,TRBJ1-1,.,CASSLQENTEAFF,TGTGCCAGCAGTTTACAGGAGAACACTGAAGCTTTCTTT
TRBV7-9,.,TRBJ2-1,.,CASSFDVRGEQFF,TGTGCCAGCAGCTTCGACGTACGTGGTGAGCAGTTCTTC
TRBV5-5,TRBD1,TRBJ1-6,.,CASSLSLAGGSPLHF,TGTGCCAGCAGCTTATCGCTGGCAGGGGGTTCACCCCTCCACTTT
TRBV7-9,.,TRBJ2-1,few,CASSLGGYEQFF,TGTGCCAGCAGCTTAGGTGGCTATGAGCAGTTCTTC
TRBV11-1,.,TRBJ2-3,once,CASSKKDTQYF,TGTGCCAGCAGCAAAAAAGATACGCAGTATTTT
TRBV15,.,TRBJ1-4,.,CATSREGMGTATNEKLFF,TGTGCCACCAGCAGAGAAGGAATGGGTACTGCAACTAATGAAAAACTGTTTTTT
TRBV5-4,.,TRBJ2-5,.,CASSTTLPETQYF,TGTGCCAGCAGCACGACCCTCCCGGAGACCCAGTACTTC
TRBV4-3,TRBD1,TRBJ2-2,.,CASGLRDRETGELFF,TGCGCCAGCGGGCTCCGGGACAGGGAGACCGGGGAGCTGTTTTTT
TRBV28,.,TRBJ1-2,.,CASSGSLGSYTF,TGTGCCAGCAGTGGATCCCTGGGTAGCTACACCTTC
TRBV4-2,TRBD1,TRBJ1-1,.,CASSRLQGSTEAFF,TGTGCCAGCAGCCGATTACAGGGGAGCACTGAAGCTTTCTTT
TRBV10-3,TRBD2,TRBJ2-1,.,CAISLTSGRTYNEQFF,TGTGCCATCAGTTTGACTAGCGGGAGAACCTACAATGAGCAGTTCTTC
TRBV5-1,TRBD1,TRBJ1-1,few,CASSLGQGIAEAFF,TGCGCCAGCAGCTTGGGACAGGGTATTGCTGAAGCTTTCTTT
TRBV7-2,.,TRBJ2-5,.,CASSLGGQMGETQYF,TGTGCCAGCAGCTTAGGAGGTCAGATGGGAGAGACCCAGTACTTC
TRBV30,.,TRBJ1-2,.,CAWSVLVADPYGYTF,TGTGCCTGGAGTGTACTGGTGGCAGATCCCTATGGCTACACCTTC
TRBV2,TRBD1,TRBJ1-4,.,CASSLGQGNEKLFF,TGTGCCAGCAGTCTCGGACAGGGGAATGAAAAACTGTTTTTT
TRBV6-6,.,TRBJ1-2,.,CASSPESNNYGYTF,TGTGCCAGCAGTCCAGAAAGTAACAACTATGGCTACACCTTC
TRBV9,TRBD2,TRBJ2-2,.,CASSVDPAGSGELFF,TGTGCCAGCAGCGTAGACCCAGCGGGATCAGGGGAGCTGTTTTTT
TRBV20-1,.,TRBJ2-7,.,CSARRDYEQYF,TGCAGTGCTAGACGGGACTACGAGCAGTACTTC
TRBV25-1,TRBD1,TRBJ2-1,.,CASSESGTGYIEQFF,TGTGCCAGCAGTGAATCGGGGACAGGCTACATTGAGCAGTTCTTC
TRBV14,.,TRBJ1-5,.,CASSQGPNQPQHF,TGTGCCAGCAGCCAAGGGCCAAATCAGCCCCAGCATTTT
TRBV28,.,TRBJ1-1,.,CASSRGGTEAFF,TGTGCCAGCAGTCGGGGCGGGACTGAAGCTTTCTTT
TRBV11-2,TRBD2,TRBJ2-1,.,CASSLRGSGKDEQFF,TGTGCCAGCAGCTTACGCGGGAGCGGTAAGGATGAGCAGTTCTTC
TRBV6-1,.,TRBJ2-2,.,CASLITGELFF,TGTGCCAGCCTAATAACCGGGGAGCTGTTTTTT
TRBV6-4,.,TRBJ2-5,.,CAISQEQQETQYF,TGTGCCATCTCACAGGAGCAACAAGAGACCCAGTACTTC
TRBV28,TRBD1,TRBJ1-1,.,CASSFLPGTGGTEAFF,TGTGCCAGCAGTTTTCTCCCCGGGACAGGGGGCACTGAAGCTTTCTTT
TRBV6-1,.,TRBJ2-5,once,CASSIYREETQYF,TGTGCCAGCAGTATTTATAGGGAAGAGACCCAGTACTTC
TRBV30,.,TRBJ1-3,.,CAWSVQSGNTIYF,TGTGCCTGGAGTGTCCAGTCTGGAAACACCATATATTTT
TRBV11-1,.,TRBJ2-7,.,CASRKGTSYEQYF,TGTGCCAGCCGTAAGGGAACCTCCTACGAGCAGTACTTC
TRBV2,.,TRBJ2-3,.,CASSVGRPLGTDTQYF,TGTGCCAGCAGTGTGGGGCGCCCGCTTGGCACAGATACGCAGTATTTT
TRBV28,TRBD2,TRBJ2-3,.,CASSLGGRPTDTQYF,TGTGCCAGCAGTTTAGGCGGGAGGCCCACAGATACGCAGTATTTT
TRBV9,.,TRBJ2-5,.,CASSARGLAQETQYF,TGTGCCAGCAGCGCTAGGGGACTGGCCCAAGAGACCCAGTACTTC
TRBV7-9,.,TRBJ1-1,.,CASSFGRSTEAFF,TGTGCCAGCAGCTTTGGACGTTCCACTGAAGCTTTCTTT
TRBV19,.,TRBJ2-7,.,CASSPGRYEQYF,TGTGCCAGTAGTCCGGGGAGATACGAGCAGTACTTC
TRBV5-1,.,TRBJ2-5,.,CASSLGSQETQYF,TGCGCCAGCAGCTTGGGTAGCCAAGAGACCCAGTACTTC
TRBV7-8,TRBD2,TRBJ2-2,once,CASSWTSGGANTGELFF,TGTGCCAGCAGCTGGACTAGCGGGGGAGCGAACACCGGGGAGCTGTTTTTT
TRBV19,.,TRBJ1-1,few,CASSIGGLENTEAFF,TGTGCCAGTAGTATAGGCGGGCTCGAGAACACTGAAGCTTTCTTT